This TCR beta chain was documented in a study of OX40 agonist ivuxolimab in advanced cancers. As for the study in general: Participants, around 80% male, averaged around 64 years of age, ranging from roughly 23 to 90. Three patients got partial responses; one had hepatocellular carcinoma and two had cutaneous melanoma. The study, taken as a whole, reports: CD4+ T cells averaged fewer expanded clones than CD8+ T cells.

Patients were ineligible given autoimmune disease history or systemic immunosuppression. Here immunoSEQ multiplex PCR was the method, and the copy in TCRdb shows in-frame clones only, minus some. The table lists some 44,000 clones, approximately 83% of them singletons. With respect to this clone: The antigen is undetermined.

The receptor was derived from an adult with an advanced solid tumor such as melanoma, head and neck, liver or kidney cancer. Sequenced material: CD4+ or CD8+ T cells sorted from blood, taken in a trial of the OX40 agonist ivuxolimab.

CDR3: CASTETPGLQDSPLHF. In DNA, the CDR3 is TGTGCCAGCACCGAGACACCGGGACTTCAAGATTCACCCCTCCACTTT. This chain connects TRBV28 to TRBJ1-6; D is perhaps TRBD1 (5 bases). Germline V gives CDR1 MDHEN, CDR2 SYDVKM. This CDR3 spans 16 amino acids. Trimming removed 7 bases from V and 8 bases from J, with 21 bases in between.